This TCR beta chain was observed in a study of beta chain features in type 1 diabetes. About this clone itself: Its antigen is unknown.

Study conclusions and caveats: PCR might show a preference for shorter templates, equally across patients and controls. For patients, the naive, central memory and Treg TCRB repertoires appeared more alike than for healthy donors. HLA influence on TCRB rearrangement stayed unresolved here.

Germline CDR1 and CDR2: MNHEY and SVGAGI. V dropped 6 bases and J dropped 10; count of bases not matched to a gene: 8. The length of the CDR3 is 12 residues. The study reverse transcribed the entire isolated RNA, so it sequenced expressed TCRB transcripts. This table comes from immunoSEQ multiplex PCR, and its TCRdb copy is limited to in-frame clones, with some not included. Of over 350,000 clones in the sample, about 14% were seen once. J is TRBJ1-2 and V is TRBV6-5, with 7 bases identical to TRBD1. This TCR was recovered from a woman aged 18-30 years in good health. The sequenced material came from naive CD4+ T cells from blood. DNA of the CDR3: TGTGCCAGCAGCCGAGACAGGGCCGACTACACCTTC. This gives the protein CASSRDRADYTF.